This entry describes one T cell receptor beta chain. The data were obtained in a study of OX40 agonist ivuxolimab in advanced cancers. Only in-frame clones appear in the TCRdb table, and some are missing; sequencing was by immunoSEQ multiplex PCR. The sample has around 69,000 clones, approximately 90% seen once. CDR1 is WNHNN, CDR2 SYGVQD, per germline (reference sequence). Unmatched junction bases numbered 5, after V lost 2 bases and J lost 6 bases. This CDR3 has 14 residues. The material was CD4+ or CD8+ T cells sorted from blood, obtained in a trial of the OX40 agonist ivuxolimab. The rearrangement links TRBV10-1 to TRBJ1-1; 8 nucleotides line up with TRBD1. This TCR came from an adult with an advanced solid tumor such as melanoma, head and neck, liver or kidney cancer. DNA for the CDR3: TGCGCCAGCAGTGAGGGCCAGGGGGCCGCTGAAGCTTTCTTT. It codes for CASSEGQGAAEAFF.